The clone carrying this T cell receptor (beta chain) was seen a few times. TCRdb re-analysed the RT-PCR reads in MiXCR, keeping a single row per CDR3 protein. The sample contains more than 550,000 distinct CDR3 sequences, approximately 14% of which appear only once. This CDR3 has 17 residues. In germline, CDR1 is MNHNS, CDR2 SASEGT. Between the trimmed V and J ends, which lost 6 bases and 5 bases, there was a span of 22 bases. The genes are TRBV6-1 and TRBJ2-2; no clear D gene. Sequencing was carried out using memory CD4+ T cells from blood. This sequence originates from a female donor in good health, serving as a healthy control. The chain's CDR3 is CASSPKWVRVGTGELFF. The CDR3 DNA is TGTGCCAGCAGCCCAAAGTGGGTCCGGGTTGGGACCGGGGAGCTGTTTTTT.